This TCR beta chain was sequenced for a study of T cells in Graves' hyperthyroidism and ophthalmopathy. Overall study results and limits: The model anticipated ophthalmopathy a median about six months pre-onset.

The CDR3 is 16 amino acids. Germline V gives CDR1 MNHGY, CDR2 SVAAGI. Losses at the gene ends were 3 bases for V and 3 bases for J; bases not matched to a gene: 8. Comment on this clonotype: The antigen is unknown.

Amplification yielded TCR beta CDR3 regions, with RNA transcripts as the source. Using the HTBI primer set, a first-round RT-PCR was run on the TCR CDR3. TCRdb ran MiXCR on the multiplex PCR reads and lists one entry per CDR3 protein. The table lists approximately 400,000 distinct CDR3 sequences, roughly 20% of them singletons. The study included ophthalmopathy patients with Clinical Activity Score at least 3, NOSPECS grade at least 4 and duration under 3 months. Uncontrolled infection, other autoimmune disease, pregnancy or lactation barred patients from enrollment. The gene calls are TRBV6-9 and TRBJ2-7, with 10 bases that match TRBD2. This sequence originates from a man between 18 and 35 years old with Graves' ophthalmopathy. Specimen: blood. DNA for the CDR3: TGTGCCAGCAGTTACGGCACTAGCGGGGCTATCTACGAGCAGTACTTC. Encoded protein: CASSYGTSGAIYEQYF.